These 29 T cell receptor beta chains share one sample of origin, sequenced in a study of response to subunit inactivated influenza vaccine. TCRdb reprocessed the RT-PCR reads with MiXCR, giving one entry per CDR3 protein. The table records roughly 650,000 distinct CDR3 sequences, roughly 15% of them present only once. The source material was PBMCs from blood, sampled 14 days before vaccination. The origin of the receptors is a man aged 50 to 59 who received an inactivated influenza vaccine.

This clonotype was detected only a few times. V is TRBV5-1 and J is TRBJ2-7; 7 bases are a match to TRBD1. There are 15 residues in the CDR3. V shed 1 base, J shed 2 bases, and the junction held 6 bases outside the gene matches. Germline values: CDR1 SGHRS, CDR2 YFSETQ. This chain's CDR3 is CASSLSGQGAYEQYF. As DNA, the CDR3 is TGCGCCAGCAGCTTGTCCGGGCAGGGGGCCTACGAGCAGTACTTC. Full variable domain (rest looked up from reference TRBV5-1 and TRBJ2-7): KAGVTQTPRYLIKTRGQQVTLSCSPISGHRSVSWYQQTPGQGLQFLFEYFSETQRNKGNFPGRFSGRQFSNSRSEMNVSTLELGDSALYLCASSLSGQGAYEQYFGPGTRLTVT.

V is TRBV10-3 and J is TRBJ1-2; 8 positions agree with TRBD1. Germline V gene lookup returns CDR1 ENHRY and CDR2 SYGVKD. V lost 6 bases to trimming and J lost 8 bases; unmatched junction nucleotides: 5. The CDR3 consists of 12 residues. The CDR3 is CAISWTGYGYTF. CDR3 sequence (DNA): TGTGCCATCAGCTGGACAGGGTACGGCTACACCTTC.

This chain uses TRBV6-1 with TRBJ2-3, with TRBD2 matching over 13 bases. CDR3 length equals 17 residues. Germline loops: CDR1 MNHNS, CDR2 SASEGT. J was trimmed by 0 bases and V by 6 bases; bases with no gene match: 6. CDR3 residues: CASRGLAGKSSTDTQYF. CDR3 DNA sequence: TGTGCCAGCAGGGGACTAGCGGGAAAATCTAGCACAGATACGCAGTATTTT.

The V call is TRBV19, the J call TRBJ1-1, with TRBD1 matching over 7 bases. CDR3 length: 14 amino acids. With 6 bases clipped from V and 5 bases from J, the junction kept 9 bases outside the gene matches. From germline, CDR1 is LNHDA and CDR2 SQIVND (reference sequence). The CDR3 region is CASRQQGTNTEAFF. In DNA form, the CDR3 reads TGTGCCAGTAGGCAACAGGGGACGAATACTGAAGCTTTCTTT.

This clonotype has a handful of counts. The rearrangement joins TRBV7-2 to TRBJ2-1; D remains unclear. The CDR3 loop spans 15 amino acids. The V gene's germline CDR1 is SGHTA and CDR2 FQGNSA. The germline V and J ends were trimmed by 0 bases and 7 bases, with 13 bases remaining between them. The CDR3 coding sequence is TGTGCCAGCAGCTTAGCATCCAGGATAGGGAATGAGCAGTTCTTC. Its translation is CASSLASRIGNEQFF.

In its sample, this clonotype was seen many times. The rearrangement links TRBV12-3 or TRBV12-4 to TRBJ2-3, with 10 nucleotides matching TRBD2. Trimming cost V 1 base and J 4 bases; bases outside gene matches: 5. CDR3 size: 16 residues. The CDR3 spells CASSLDTSGASDTQYF. For the CDR3, the DNA is TGTGCCAGCAGTTTAGACACTAGCGGGGCGTCAGATACGCAGTATTTT.

This rearrangement joins TRBV20-1 to TRBJ2-6; no clear D. This CDR3 comprises 16 residues. The germline CDR1 and CDR2 sequences are DFQATT and SNEGSKA (reference sequence). The V and J ends lost 4 bases and 4 bases respectively, with 17 bases between them. The CDR3 loop is CSAKNTLRAGANVLTF. CDR3 in DNA: TGCAGTGCTAAAAACACGCTTAGGGCCGGGGCCAACGTCCTGACTTTC.

This chain joins TRBV7-2 and TRBJ2-3, with 8 bases identical to TRBD2. The CDR3 length is 16 residues. With V trimmed by 1 base and J by 0 bases, 3 bases remained unmatched. CDR1 and CDR2 from the germline V gene are SGHTA and FQGNSA. The CDR3 here is CASSLELADSTDTQYF. The CDR3 DNA sequence: TGTGCCAGCAGCTTAGAACTAGCGGACAGCACAGATACGCAGTATTTT.

This clonotype came up a few times. The chain has TRBV20-1 and TRBJ2-7; 12 nucleotides align to TRBD1. Trimming removed 1 base from V and 5 bases from J; junction bases left unmatched: 9. This CDR3 contains 16 residues. Germline CDR1 and CDR2: DFQATT and SNEGSKA (reference sequence). The CDR3 protein is CSARGGPGTGGHEQYF. In nucleotides, the CDR3 is TGCAGTGCTAGAGGGGGGCCCGGGACAGGGGGCCACGAGCAGTACTTC.

The chain carries TRBV5-1 and TRBJ2-1, with 8 bases matching TRBD1. V trimming: 0 bases; J trimming: 10 bases; junction bases outside the gene matches: 6. Germline CDR1 is SGHRS and CDR2 is YFSETQ. This CDR3 region has 14 residues. The CDR3 reads CASSLDHGTGEQFF. For the CDR3, the DNA is TGCGCCAGCAGCTTGGACCACGGGACAGGAGAGCAGTTCTTC.

As DNA, the CDR3 is TGTGCCAGCAGCCGAAGCCAATACAACTATGGCTACACCTTC. It is translated as CASSRSQYNYGYTF. The chain employs TRBV6-1 and TRBJ1-2, with D uncertain. Trimming cost V 6 bases and J 2 bases, with 13 bases left between them. CDR1 is MNHNS, CDR2 SASEGT, per germline. The CDR3 spans 14 residues.

This clonotype appeared many times. J is TRBJ2-1 and V is TRBV20-1; no definite D call. Germline values: CDR1 DFQATT, CDR2 SNEGSKA (reference sequence). The germline V and J ends were trimmed by 0 bases and 9 bases, with 12 bases remaining between them. The CDR3 has 13 amino acids. CDR3 sequence: CSARDVRATEQFF. The CDR3 DNA follows: TGCAGTGCTAGAGATGTCCGGGCGACTGAGCAGTTCTTC.

This chain links TRBV4-3 with TRBJ2-1; maybe TRBD2 (5 bases). Germline V gene lookup returns CDR1 LGHNA and CDR2 YSLEER. Trimming stripped 0 bases from V and 4 bases from J, with 10 bases between. The CDR3 runs to 15 residues. The CDR3 DNA sequence: TGCGCCAGCAGCCAAGAGGCAACTAGATACAATGAGCAGTTCTTC. Protein sequence: CASSQEATRYNEQFF.

The chain uses TRBV4-3 and TRBJ2-7; D is perhaps TRBD1 or TRBD2 (5 bases each). The V and J ends lost 4 bases and 6 bases respectively, with 16 bases between them. CDR1 LGHNA and CDR2 YSLEER come from the germline V gene. CDR3 size: 14 residues. CDR3 region: CASSRALGAGEQYF. The CDR3, as DNA: TGCGCCAGCAGCCGGGCCCTTGGGGCGGGCGAGCAGTACTTC.

CDR3 nucleotides: TGTGCCAGCTCACCAAACCGTTACAATGAGCAGTTCTTC. Encoded protein: CASSPNRYNEQFF. The rearrangement uses TRBV18 and TRBJ2-1; no firm D call. V lost 2 bases to trimming and J lost 4 bases, with 6 bases between them. CDR1 and CDR2 (germline): KGHSH, LQKENI. This CDR3 region has 13 residues.

This clonotype came up a few times. The chain combines TRBV7-7 with TRBJ2-2, with 11 positions matching TRBD2. The CDR3 totals 18 residues. The V gene's germline CDR1 is SSHAT and CDR2 FNYEAQ (reference sequence). The V segment lost 2 bases and the J segment 7 bases; nucleotides outside the gene matches: 12. The CDR3 coding sequence is TGTGCCAGCAGCTTATCCCCTCTACTAGCGGGAGCAGTCGGGGAGCTGTTTTTT. Its translation: CASSLSPLLAGAVGELFF.

The sample holds many counts of this clonotype. The chain couples TRBV7-9 to TRBJ2-1; 12 positions match TRBD2. The CDR3 has 16 amino acids. Germline V CDR1 and CDR2: SEHNR, FQNEAQ (reference sequence). The V gene end was trimmed by 2 bases and the J gene end by 8 bases; junction bases not matched to a gene: 7. In nucleotides, the CDR3 is TGTGCCAGCAGCTTAATTGCGAGACTAGCGGGGGATGAGCAGTTCTTC. Translating gives CASSLIARLAGDEQFF.

This sequence joins TRBV6-2 or TRBV6-3 and TRBJ2-3, with 10 positions matching TRBD2. Germline V CDR1 and CDR2: MNHEY, SVGEGT. The CDR3 consists of 16 residues. V shed 2 bases, J shed 9 bases, and the junction held 11 bases outside the gene matches. This CDR3 is CASSYPLAGDLLTQYF. In DNA form, the CDR3 reads TGTGCCAGCAGTTACCCTCTAGCGGGGGACCTTTTAACGCAGTATTTT.

The V and J genes are TRBV28 and TRBJ2-1; 8 bases line up with TRBD1. Germline loops: CDR1 MDHEN, CDR2 SYDVKM. Losses at the gene ends were 5 bases for V and 7 bases for J; bases not matched to a gene: 10. The CDR3 spans 15 residues. Here the CDR3 reads CASSPDGQGRNEQFF. As DNA, the CDR3 is TGTGCCAGCAGTCCAGATGGACAGGGAAGGAATGAGCAGTTCTTC.

CDR3 bases: TGTGCCACCAGCAAGGAGGATTCACCCCTCCACTTT. This encodes CATSKEDSPLHF. The J gene is TRBJ1-6, the V gene TRBV15; D remains unclear. CDR1 is LNHNV, CDR2 YYDKDF, per germline (reference sequence). This CDR3 is built from 12 residues. Deletions cut 4 bases from V and 8 bases from J, with 6 bases between.

The chain links TRBV5-1 to TRBJ2-2, with D perhaps TRBD1 (5 bases). Trimming removed 1 base from V and 1 base from J, with 8 bases in between. The V gene's germline CDR1 is SGHRS and CDR2 YFSETQ. The CDR3 runs 15 residues. CDR3 sequence (DNA): TGCGCCAGCAGCTTGTATCAGGGGAACACCGGGGAGCTGTTTTTT. Encoded protein: CASSLYQGNTGELFF.

In its sample, this clonotype was seen a few times. The CDR3 region is CSARPPGGYASNQPQHF. The CDR3 region has the DNA TGCAGTGCTAGACCTCCGGGAGGTTACGCGAGCAATCAGCCCCAGCATTTT. The chain recombines TRBV20-1 with TRBJ1-5; D gene unclear. The V and J ends lost 2 bases and 1 base respectively, with 18 bases between them. Per germline, CDR1 DFQATT and CDR2 SNEGSKA (reference sequence). The CDR3 is made up of 17 amino acids.

This clonotype was found a few times. The chain joins TRBV7-9 to TRBJ2-1; 8 bases agree with TRBD2. V lost 2 bases, J lost 6 bases, and 6 bases stayed unmatched. The CDR3 has 15 amino acids. The germline V gene has CDR1 SEHNR and CDR2 FQNEAQ (reference sequence). CDR3 residues: CASSLFPGGPNEQFF. CDR3 DNA sequence: TGTGCCAGCAGCTTATTTCCGGGAGGGCCCAATGAGCAGTTCTTC.

This clonotype was recorded many times. This rearrangement joins TRBV2 to TRBJ2-7, with TRBD1 as a possible D gene (5 bases). V lost 2 bases to trimming and J lost 0 bases, with 11 bases between them. Germline V gives CDR1 SNHLY, CDR2 FYNNEI. The CDR3 runs 15 residues. CDR3 nucleotides: TGTGCCAGCAGTGAACAGGGATGGGGCTCCTACGAGCAGTACTTC. Residues: CASSEQGWGSYEQYF.

The CDR3 sequence is CSARGQRGPWYEQYF. CDR3 nucleotides: TGCAGTGCTAGAGGCCAGCGGGGTCCCTGGTACGAGCAGTACTTC. The gene calls are TRBV20-1 and TRBJ2-7; 7 positions agree with TRBD2. Trimming at V came to 1 base and at J to 4 bases, leaving 10 bases not matched to a gene. This CDR3 is 15 amino acids long. CDR1 DFQATT and CDR2 SNEGSKA come from the germline V gene (reference sequence).

There are many counts of this clonotype. The rearrangement links TRBV12-3 or TRBV12-4 to TRBJ2-3, with D uncertain. Deletions cut 4 bases from V and 3 bases from J, with 14 bases between. The CDR3 spans 15 residues. The CDR3 here is CASSYPLTRTDTQYF. DNA for the CDR3: TGTGCCAGCAGTTACCCCCTTACCAGGACAGATACGCAGTATTTT.

The table lists this clonotype with many counts. This sequence joins TRBV29-1 and TRBJ2-2; D may be TRBD1 or TRBD2 (5 bases each). Per the germline V gene, CDR1 is SQVTM and CDR2 is ANQGSEA. V lost 7 bases, J lost 6 bases, and 18 bases lay in between. The CDR3 extends over 14 amino acids. As DNA, the CDR3 is TGCAGCGGATCCCTGGGGGTCAGGTCCGGGGAGCTGTTTTTT. This gives the protein CSGSLGVRSGELFF.

At least ten counts were recorded for this clonotype. J is TRBJ1-2 and V is TRBV12-3 or TRBV12-4; D is ambiguous. V gave up 2 bases and J gave up 3 bases, with 7 bases separating them. The CDR3 extends over 13 amino acids. As DNA, the CDR3 is TGTGCCAGCAGTTTATCGGGTTACTATGGCTACACCTTC. Translation: CASSLSGYYGYTF.

This clonotype was seen a few times. CDR3 nucleotide sequence: TGCAGTGCTAGAGATGTCGGCGGGAACTCCTACAATGAGCAGTTCTTC. Translation gives CSARDVGGNSYNEQFF. V usage is TRBV20-1 and J usage is TRBJ2-1, with D perhaps matching TRBD2 (6 bases). The germline V gene has CDR1 DFQATT and CDR2 SNEGSKA (reference sequence). The length of the CDR3 is 16 residues. The V end lost 0 bases, the J end lost 0 bases, and 12 bases lay between the germline ends.